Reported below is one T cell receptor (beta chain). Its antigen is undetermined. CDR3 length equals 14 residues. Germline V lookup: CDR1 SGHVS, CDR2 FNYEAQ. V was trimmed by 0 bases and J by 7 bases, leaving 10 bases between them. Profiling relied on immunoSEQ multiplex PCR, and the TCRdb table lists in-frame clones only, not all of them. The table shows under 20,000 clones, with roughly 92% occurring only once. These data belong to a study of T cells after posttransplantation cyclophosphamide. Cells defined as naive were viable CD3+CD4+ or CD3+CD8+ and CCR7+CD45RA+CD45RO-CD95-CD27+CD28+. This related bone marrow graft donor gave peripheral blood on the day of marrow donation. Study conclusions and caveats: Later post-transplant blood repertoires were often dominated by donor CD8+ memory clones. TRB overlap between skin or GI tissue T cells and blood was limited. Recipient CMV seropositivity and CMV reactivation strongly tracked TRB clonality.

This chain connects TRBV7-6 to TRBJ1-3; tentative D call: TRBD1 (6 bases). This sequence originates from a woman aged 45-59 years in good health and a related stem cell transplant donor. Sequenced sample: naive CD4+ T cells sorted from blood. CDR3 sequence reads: CASSLAGDMNTIYF. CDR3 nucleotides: TGTGCCAGCAGCTTAGCGGGGGACATGAACACCATATATTTT.